This T cell receptor (beta chain) was sequenced for a study of blood T cell repertoires in COVID-19. Whole-study context: The study drew acute and convalescent COVID-19 samples from the United States, Italy and Spain. From T cells, B-cell-depleted T cells, or PBMCs came the material, which was cDNA or gDNA.

A remark on this clone: This sample also contains other DNA sequences that code for the same CDR3.

In the original analysis: From reference gene primer amplification, estimates of nucleated cell counts were derived. Measured with immunoSEQ multiplex PCR; TCRdb has only the in-frame clones, and not every one. V and J calls and clone size are given by that table; D and trimming were obtained from the DNA. The sample records under 200,000 clones, 85% to 95% being singletons. The clonotype was recovered from a man aged 50 or older with acute or convalescent COVID-19. Sequencing was done on a sample of peripheral blood.

This CDR3 reads CASSQEKGVQPQHF. CDR3 nucleotides: TGTGCCAGCAGCCAAGAGAAGGGGGTTCAGCCCCAGCATTTT. This chain uses TRBV4-2 with TRBJ1-5; TRBD1 might be the D (6 bases). The germline V gene has CDR1 LGHNA and CDR2 YNFKEQ. The CDR3 extends over 14 amino acids. V was shortened by 0 bases and J by 6 bases, with 9 bases between the two germline ends.